This T cell receptor (beta chain) is drawn from a study of blood T cell repertoires in COVID-19. Overall study: Material from acute and convalescent COVID-19 was sourced from the United States, Italy and Spain. Sources were T cells, B-cell-depleted T cells, or PBMCs; the material itself was cDNA or gDNA.

Per germline, CDR1 LNHDA and CDR2 SQIVND (reference sequence). This CDR3 comprises 12 residues. Trimming removed 6 bases from V and 2 bases from J, with 7 bases in between. The data were produced by immunoSEQ multiplex PCR, yet TCRdb's version contains in-frame clones alone and is incomplete. The data show 200,000 to 250,000 clones, about four fifths seen once. Categorization into cohorts depended on clinical history that participants reported. What was sequenced was PBMCs or T cells enriched from blood (not recorded which). The sequence came from a woman aged 50 to 65 with acute COVID-19. The chain joins TRBV19 to TRBJ2-5, with D unclear. CDR3 amino acids: CASSRLQETQYF. The CDR3, as DNA: TGTGCCAGTAGCAGGTTGCAAGAGACCCAGTACTTC. Supplemented by reference TRBV19 and TRBJ2-5, the full variable domain reads DGGITQSPKYLFRKEGQNVTLSCEQNLNHDAMYWYRQDPGQGLRLIYYSQIVNDFQKGDIAEGYSVSREKKESFPLTVTSAQKNPTAFYLCASSRLQETQYFGPGTRLLVL.